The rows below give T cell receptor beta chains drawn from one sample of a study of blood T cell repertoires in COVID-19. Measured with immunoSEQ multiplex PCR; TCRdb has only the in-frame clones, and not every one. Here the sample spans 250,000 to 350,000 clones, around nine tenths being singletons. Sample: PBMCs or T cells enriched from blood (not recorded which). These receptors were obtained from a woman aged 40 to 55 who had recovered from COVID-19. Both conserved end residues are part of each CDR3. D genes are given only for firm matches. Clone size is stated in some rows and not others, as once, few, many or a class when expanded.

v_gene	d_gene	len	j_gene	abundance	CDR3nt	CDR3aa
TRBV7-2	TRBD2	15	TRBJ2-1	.	TGTGCCAGCAGCTTAGCCCGAGCGGGAAAGAATGAGCAGTTCTTC	CASSLARAGKNEQFF
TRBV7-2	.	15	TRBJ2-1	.	TGTGCCAGCAGCGCAGGACTGGGGACAAAAAGTGAGCAGTTCTTC	CASSAGLGTKSEQFF
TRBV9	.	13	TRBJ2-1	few	TGTGCCAGCAGCGTTACAGTTTACAATGAGCAGTTCTTC	CASSVTVYNEQFF
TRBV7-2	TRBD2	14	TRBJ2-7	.	TGTGCCAGCAGCGCCTTAGCGGGAGGCTACGAGCAGTACTTC	CASSALAGGYEQYF
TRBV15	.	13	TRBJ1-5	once	TGTGCCACCAGCAGAGATCGCGGACAGCCCCAGCATTTT	CATSRDRGQPQHF
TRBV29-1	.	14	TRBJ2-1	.	TGCAGCGTTGAACTCGCGGAGCCCTACAATGAGCAGTTCTTC	CSVELAEPYNEQFF
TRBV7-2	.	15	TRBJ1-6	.	TGTGCCAGCAGCCCGGGTCCGGGCAGGGAATCACCCCTCCACTTT	CASSPGPGRESPLHF
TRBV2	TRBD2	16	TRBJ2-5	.	TGTGCCAGCAAAGTACTAGCGGGAGGGCCATTGGAGACCCAGTACTTC	CASKVLAGGPLETQYF
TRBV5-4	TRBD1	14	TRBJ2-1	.	TGTGCCAGCAGCGTGACAGGGGGCAATAATGAGCAGTTCTTC	CASSVTGGNNEQFF
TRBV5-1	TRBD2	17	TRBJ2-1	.	TGCGCCAGCAGCACCGCCCATGCTAGCGGTTCCTACAATGAGCAGTTCTTC	CASSTAHASGSYNEQFF
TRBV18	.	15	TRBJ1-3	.	TGTGCCAGCTCACCACCGGAACAGATAGGAAACACCATATATTTT	CASSPPEQIGNTIYF
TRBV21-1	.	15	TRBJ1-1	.	TGTGCCAGCAGCCCCCCGCCAGGGTGGAACACTGAAGCTTTCTTT	CASSPPPGWNTEAFF
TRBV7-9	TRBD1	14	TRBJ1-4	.	TGTGCCAGCAGCCGGGACAGGGGGCGTGAAAAACTGTTTTTT	CASSRDRGREKLFF
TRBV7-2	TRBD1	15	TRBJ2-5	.	TGTGCCAGCAGCTCCCAGACAGGGGCCAAAGAGACCCAGTACTTC	CASSSQTGAKETQYF
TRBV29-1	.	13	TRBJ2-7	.	TGCAGCGTTTCCCGGGAACCTACCTACGAGCAGTACTTC	CSVSREPTYEQYF
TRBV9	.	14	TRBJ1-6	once	TGTGCCAGCAGCCCCCCCCAGGGAAATTCACCCCTCCACTTT	CASSPPQGNSPLHF
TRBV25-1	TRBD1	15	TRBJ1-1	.	TGTGCCAGCAGTGAAATGGACAGGGGTTGGACTGAAGCTTTCTTT	CASSEMDRGWTEAFF
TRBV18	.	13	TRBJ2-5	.	TGTGCCAGCACAGGGTCAATTCAAGAGACCCAGTACTTC	CASTGSIQETQYF
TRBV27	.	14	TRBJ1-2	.	TGTGCCAGCAGTCGGTCAGCGGGTGGCTATGGCTACACCTTC	CASSRSAGGYGYTF
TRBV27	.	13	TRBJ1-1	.	TGTGCCAGCAGCGCCCGGTGGGGCGAGAAAGCTTTCTTT	CASSARWGEKAFF
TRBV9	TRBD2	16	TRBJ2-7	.	TGTGCCAGCAGCGTAGGCCCAGCGGGAGGGCCCCACGAGCAGTACTTC	CASSVGPAGGPHEQYF
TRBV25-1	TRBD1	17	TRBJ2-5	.	TGTGCCAGCAGTGAGTCCGGAGGACAGGGGCTTACGGAGACCCAGTACTTC	CASSESGGQGLTETQYF
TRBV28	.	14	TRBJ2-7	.	TGTGCCAGCAGTTTAGGGCAGGGGCGGTTCGAGCAGTACTTC	CASSLGQGRFEQYF
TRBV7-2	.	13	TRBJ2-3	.	TGTGCCAGCAGCTTAGGACTTTTAGATACGCAGTATTTT	CASSLGLLDTQYF
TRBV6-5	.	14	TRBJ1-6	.	TGTGCCAGCAGTTACCGACTCTATAATTCACCCCTCCACTTT	CASSYRLYNSPLHF
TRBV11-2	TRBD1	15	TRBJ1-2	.	TGTGCCAGCAGCCCCGGGACAGGGGGCGGCTATGGCTACACCTTC	CASSPGTGGGYGYTF
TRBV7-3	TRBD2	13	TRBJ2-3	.	TGTGCCAGCAGCGGGGGAGGGTCCGATACGCAGTATTTT	CASSGGGSDTQYF
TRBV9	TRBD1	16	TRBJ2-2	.	TGTGCCAGCAGCGTAGCACCCGGACAGGGGACCGGGGAGCTGTTTTTT	CASSVAPGQGTGELFF
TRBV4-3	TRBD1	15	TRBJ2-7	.	TGCGCCAGCTCCGGGGGGACAGGGAGGTTCGGGGAGCAGTACTTC	CASSGGTGRFGEQYF
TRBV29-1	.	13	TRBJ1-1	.	TGCAGCGTTGTCGTCAACATGAACACTGAAGCTTTCTTT	CSVVVNMNTEAFF
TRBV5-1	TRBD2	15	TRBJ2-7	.	TGCGCCAGCAGCTTGGATGGGACTAGCGGAGTCGAGCAGTACTTC	CASSLDGTSGVEQYF